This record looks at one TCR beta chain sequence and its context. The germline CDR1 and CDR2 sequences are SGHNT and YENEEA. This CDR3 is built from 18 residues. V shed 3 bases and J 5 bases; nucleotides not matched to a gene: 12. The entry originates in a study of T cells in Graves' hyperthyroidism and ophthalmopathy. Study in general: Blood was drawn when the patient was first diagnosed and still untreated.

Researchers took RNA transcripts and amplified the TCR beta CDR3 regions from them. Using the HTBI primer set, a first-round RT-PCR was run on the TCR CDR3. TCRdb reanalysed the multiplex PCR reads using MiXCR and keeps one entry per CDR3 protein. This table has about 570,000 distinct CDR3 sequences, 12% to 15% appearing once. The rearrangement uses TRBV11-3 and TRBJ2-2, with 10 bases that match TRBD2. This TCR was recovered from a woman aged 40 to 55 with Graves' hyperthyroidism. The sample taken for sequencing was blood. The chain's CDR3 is CASSLGASGSFGTGELFF. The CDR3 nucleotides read TGTGCCAGCAGCTTGGGGGCTAGCGGGAGCTTTGGGACCGGGGAGCTGTTTTTT. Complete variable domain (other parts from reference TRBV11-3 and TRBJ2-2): EAGVVQSPRYKIIEKKQPVAFWCNPISGHNTLYWYLQNLGQGPELLIRYENEEAVDDSQLPKDRFSAERLKGVDSTLKIQPAELGDSAVYLCASSLGASGSFGTGELFFGEGSRLTVL.